The 22 T cell receptor beta chains below all came from one sample that was sequenced in a study of early T cells in non-severe SARS-CoV-2 infection. TCRdb fed the 5' RACE reads into MiXCR, producing one record per CDR3 protein. This table has tens of thousands of distinct CDR3 sequences, roughly 10% appearing once. Source material: whole blood. These receptor sequences come from an adult who was a healthcare worker with PCR-confirmed SARS-CoV-2 infection or an uninfected control (not recorded which).

This clonotype showed up many times. The chain recombines TRBV20-1 with TRBJ2-3, with 9 nucleotides matching TRBD2. The CDR3 totals 14 residues. Germline V gene sequence: CDR1 DFQATT, CDR2 SNEGSKA (reference sequence). V shed 8 bases and J 4 bases; nucleotides not matched to a gene: 10. DNA for the CDR3: TGCAGTACAGGGGATGGACTAGCGCCAGATACGCAGTATTTT. It codes for CSTGDGLAPDTQYF.

In its sample, this clonotype was seen a few times. The V call is TRBV3-1, the J call TRBJ2-6; D tentatively fits TRBD1 or TRBD2 (7 bases each). The length of the CDR3 is 16 residues. The V and J ends lost 3 bases and 0 bases respectively, with 9 bases between them. Germline V CDR1 and CDR2: LGHDT, YNNKEL (reference sequence). This CDR3 is CASSHRGGSGANVLTF. The CDR3 DNA is TGTGCCAGCAGCCACAGGGGGGGCTCTGGGGCCAACGTCCTGACTTTC.

This clonotype showed up just a few times. The chain links TRBV12-5 to TRBJ1-2; D not certain. The V end lost 2 bases, the J end lost 7 bases, and 14 bases lay between the germline ends. Germline V gene lookup returns CDR1 LGHNT and CDR2 FRNRAP. This CDR3 is 14 amino acids long. CDR3 nucleotides: TGTGCTAGTGGTTTGTTTACGTTTGGCCTTGGCTACACCTTC. It encodes CASGLFTFGLGYTF.

The CDR3 DNA sequence: TGCAGCGTTGTTCCGGAGGGAGAGACCCAGTACTTC. Translated, it gives CSVVPEGETQYF. The chain joins TRBV29-1 to TRBJ2-5; weak D call: TRBD2 (6 bases). The V and J ends lost 4 bases and 4 bases respectively, with 10 bases between them. The CDR3 extends over 12 amino acids. Germline V gene lookup returns CDR1 SQVTM and CDR2 ANQGSEA.

This clonotype was seen many times. J is TRBJ1-2 and V is TRBV3-1; D unclear. The CDR3 sequence is 12 residues long. Germline V lookup: CDR1 LGHDT, CDR2 YNNKEL (reference sequence). The ends were cut back, 4 bases at V and 6 bases at J, with 9 bases in the middle. Here the CDR3 DNA reads TGTGCCAGCAGCCTCTTAGATGATGGCTACACCTTC. Its translation is CASSLLDDGYTF.

This clonotype was observed a handful of times. This chain joins TRBV7-2 and TRBJ2-2; D gene unclear. This CDR3 region has 18 residues. CDR1 and CDR2 (germline): SGHTA, FQGNSA. V lost 5 bases, J lost 2 bases, and 21 bases lay in between. The CDR3 loop reads CASSQSDTDPRNTGELFF. The DNA of the CDR3 is TGTGCCAGCAGCCAAAGCGATACAGATCCTCGTAACACCGGGGAGCTGTTTTTT.

This clonotype has a count of ten or more. This chain links TRBV7-2 with TRBJ2-5; 7 nucleotides match TRBD2. Trimming took 5 bases from V and 1 from J; bases not matched to a gene: 10. This CDR3 spans 16 amino acids. The germline CDR1 and CDR2 sequences are SGHTA and FQGNSA. The CDR3 here is CASSLGDYPTQETQYF. The CDR3 DNA sequence: TGTGCCAGCAGCCTAGGGGACTATCCGACCCAAGAGACCCAGTACTTC.

This chain links TRBV11-3 with TRBJ2-5, with 7 bases aligning to TRBD1. CDR1 is SGHNT and CDR2 is YENEEA in the germline V gene. The CDR3 contains 13 residues. The V gene end was trimmed by 6 bases and the J gene end by 7 bases; junction bases not matched to a gene: 8. The CDR3 DNA reads TGTGCCAGCAGTAGGCAGGGGGAAAGGACCCAGTACTTC. It specifies CASSRQGERTQYF.

This clonotype was counted at least ten times. The chain employs TRBV7-2 and TRBJ1-5; possibly TRBD1 for D (5 bases). Looked up from germline, CDR1 is SGHTA and CDR2 is FQGNSA. Trimming cost V 7 bases and J 5 bases, with 12 bases left between them. The CDR3 is made up of 13 amino acids. CDR3 in DNA: TGTGCCAGCACAGGACACCCGGATCAGCCCCAGCATTTT. It is translated as CASTGHPDQPQHF.

This clonotype was found many times. The V and J genes are TRBV4-3 and TRBJ1-1; no reliable D call. Germline CDR1 reads LGHNA; CDR2 reads YSLEER. V dropped 0 bases and J dropped 2 bases, with 7 bases sitting between them. There are 14 residues in the CDR3. The CDR3 bases are TGCGCCAGCAGCCAAGATGGGGATAACACTGAAGCTTTCTTT. Translating it yields CASSQDGDNTEAFF.

V is TRBV9 and J is TRBJ2-3; D is undetermined. Germline lookup yields CDR1 SGDLS and CDR2 YYNGEE. CDR3 length: 15 residues. Trimming took 4 bases from V and 2 from J, leaving 14 bases between them. The chain's CDR3 is CASSTRPAPTDTQYF. The CDR3 nucleotides read TGTGCCAGCAGCACTCGACCGGCCCCCACAGATACGCAGTATTTT.

This clonotype was seen a handful of times. The V call is TRBV7-8, the J call TRBJ2-7; D remains ambiguous. Trimming shortened V by 1 base and J by 6 bases, and 4 bases separated the two germline ends. This CDR3 has 11 residues. Germline lookup yields CDR1 SGHVS and CDR2 FQNEAQ. CDR3 in DNA: TGTGCCAGCAGCTTAGAGTTCGAGCAGTACTTC. Translating it yields CASSLEFEQYF.

This clonotype has a count of ten or more. The chain couples TRBV20-1 to TRBJ1-1; D perhaps matches TRBD1 (6 bases). CDR3 length equals 14 residues. Trimming took 0 bases from V and 4 from J, leaving 12 bases between them. In germline, CDR1 is DFQATT, CDR2 SNEGSKA (reference sequence). CDR3 DNA: TGCAGTGCTAGAGATCGTGGGACAATCACTGAAGCTTTCTTT. Encoded protein: CSARDRGTITEAFF.

The V call is TRBV29-1, the J call TRBJ1-1, with 8 nucleotides matching TRBD1. The CDR3 is made up of 12 amino acids. Germline V gives CDR1 SQVTM, CDR2 ANQGSEA. The V gene end was trimmed by 6 bases and the J gene end by 10 bases; junction bases not matched to a gene: 10. DNA for the CDR3: TGCAGCGTCAAACTACGGACAGGGAGAGCTTTCTTT. Amino acids: CSVKLRTGRAFF.

This clonotype was counted many times. The V call is TRBV12-3 or TRBV12-4, the J call TRBJ1-3; no reliable D call. There are 17 residues in the CDR3. V shed 2 bases and J shed 0 bases, with 14 bases lying between them. The CDR3 region has the DNA TGTGCCAGCAGTTTATGGTACTCTCCCCTCTCTGGAAACACCATATATTTT. Its translation is CASSLWYSPLSGNTIYF.

A few counts support this clonotype. The CDR3 sequence: CASSDRHLSYNEQFF. Written as DNA, the CDR3 is TGTGCCAGCAGTGACCGACACCTCTCCTACAATGAGCAGTTCTTC. The rearrangement links TRBV2 to TRBJ2-1; D gene unclear. The CDR3 runs to 15 residues. V was pared by 3 bases and J by 0 bases, with 9 bases between. The germline V gene encodes CDR1 SNHLY and CDR2 FYNNEI.

This chain links TRBV7-9 with TRBJ1-4; 8 nucleotides match TRBD1. The CDR3 runs to 14 residues. Looked up from germline, CDR1 is SEHNR and CDR2 is FQNEAQ (reference sequence). The V and J ends lost 5 bases and 5 bases, in that order; junction bases with no gene match: 4. The CDR3 region has the DNA TGTGCCAGCAGCCGGACAGGGCCCAATGAAAAACTGTTTTTT. Amino acid sequence: CASSRTGPNEKLFF.

The chain has TRBV19 and TRBJ2-5; D gene unclear. Trimming pared 1 base from V and 3 bases from J, leaving 9 bases between. The CDR3 spans 14 residues. The germline CDR1 and CDR2 sequences are LNHDA and SQIVND (reference sequence). The CDR3 coding sequence is TGTGCCAGTAGTATAGGACATGCCAAAGAGACCCAGTACTTC. Its translation is CASSIGHAKETQYF.

This clonotype was detected ten times or more. The gene calls are TRBV4-2 and TRBJ2-5; unclear D gene. Looked up from germline, CDR1 is LGHNA and CDR2 is YNFKEQ. This CDR3 is built from 14 residues. Trimming removed 0 bases from V and 7 bases from J, with 12 bases in between. The CDR3 region is CASSQDRLLGTQYF. In DNA form, the CDR3 reads TGTGCCAGCAGCCAAGATCGCCTATTAGGGACCCAGTACTTC.

This clonotype was seen a few times. The chain has TRBV18 and TRBJ2-2; D remains unclear. The CDR3 runs 14 residues. Trimming shortened V by 1 base and J by 1 base, and 4 bases separated the two germline ends. The germline CDR1 and CDR2 sequences are KGHSH and LQKENI. CDR3 region: CASSPQGNTGELFF. CDR3 DNA sequence: TGTGCCAGCTCACCACAAGGGAACACCGGGGAGCTGTTTTTT.

This clonotype has a count of ten or more. The J gene is TRBJ2-7, the V gene TRBV9; 8 nucleotides align to TRBD1. J lost 5 bases, V lost 0 bases, and 4 bases had no gene match. This CDR3 has 14 residues. From germline, CDR1 is SGDLS and CDR2 YYNGEE. CDR3 in DNA: TGTGCCAGCAGCGTAGCTGGACAGGGAAACGAGCAGTACTTC. It is translated as CASSVAGQGNEQYF.

The rearrangement uses TRBV29-1 and TRBJ2-5; the match to TRBD1 covers 7 bases. The J segment lost 3 bases and the V segment lost 6 bases, leaving 10 bases of the junction unmatched. From germline, CDR1 is SQVTM and CDR2 ANQGSEA. CDR3 length equals 14 residues. CDR3 sequence: CSVTRGSLEETQYF. CDR3 in DNA: TGCAGCGTGACCAGGGGGAGTTTGGAAGAGACCCAGTACTTC.